A single sample is the source of the 3 T cell receptor beta chains below, sequenced in a study of blood T cell repertoires in COVID-19. The method was immunoSEQ multiplex PCR; TCRdb's version includes in-frame clones alone and lacks a portion of them. Of 200,000 or so clones in the sample, roughly 90% were seen once. The sample consisted of peripheral blood. These receptor sequences come from a man aged 60-69 years with COVID-19, enrolled during active disease.

This rearrangement joins TRBV19 to TRBJ1-3, with a tentative D call TRBD1 (5 bases). This CDR3 is 15 amino acids long. Germline CDR1 LNHDA, CDR2 SQIVND (reference sequence). Trimming pared 10 bases from V and 0 bases from J, leaving 16 bases between. CDR3 in amino acids: CATAPGKGSGNTIYF. Written as DNA, the CDR3 is TGTGCCACAGCCCCAGGGAAGGGCTCTGGAAACACCATATATTTT.

This clone came up once. V gene TRBV5-1 combines with J gene TRBJ1-2, with 9 nucleotides matching TRBD1. V lost 4 bases and J lost 3; bases outside the gene matches: 10. In germline, CDR1 is SGHRS, CDR2 YFSETQ. The CDR3 length is 16 residues. This chain's CDR3 is CASSALQGAGDYGYTF. In DNA, the CDR3 is TGCGCCAGCAGCGCCCTACAGGGGGCCGGGGACTATGGCTACACCTTC.

The chain is built from TRBV7-2 and TRBJ1-6, with D tentatively TRBD1 (6 bases). Germline loops: CDR1 SGHTA, CDR2 FQGNSA. The CDR3 is made up of 14 amino acids. The V gene lost 8 bases and the J gene lost 6 bases, with 14 bases spanning the gap. The chain's CDR3 is CASSGQLANSPLHF. CDR3 sequence (DNA): TGTGCCAGCTCTGGACAGCTCGCTAATTCACCCCTCCACTTT.